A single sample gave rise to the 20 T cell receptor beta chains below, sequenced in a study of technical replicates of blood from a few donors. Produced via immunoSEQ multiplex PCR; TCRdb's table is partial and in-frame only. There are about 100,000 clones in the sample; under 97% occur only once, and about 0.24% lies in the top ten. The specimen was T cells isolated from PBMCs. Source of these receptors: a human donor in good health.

CDR3 amino acids: CASSDAGGSTDTQYF. The CDR3 coding sequence is TGTGCCAGCAGTGATGCGGGAGGGAGCACAGATACGCAGTATTTT. The chain combines TRBV6-4 with TRBJ2-3; 9 bases align to TRBD2. This CDR3 is 15 amino acids long. The V and J ends lost 3 bases and 0 bases, in that order; junction bases with no gene match: 1. Germline V CDR1 and CDR2: MRHNA, SNTAGT.

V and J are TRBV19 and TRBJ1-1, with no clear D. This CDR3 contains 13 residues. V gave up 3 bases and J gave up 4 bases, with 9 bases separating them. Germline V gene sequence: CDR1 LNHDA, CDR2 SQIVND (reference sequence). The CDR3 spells CASSIAFGTEAFF. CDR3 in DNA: TGTGCCAGTAGTATTGCCTTCGGCACTGAAGCTTTCTTT.

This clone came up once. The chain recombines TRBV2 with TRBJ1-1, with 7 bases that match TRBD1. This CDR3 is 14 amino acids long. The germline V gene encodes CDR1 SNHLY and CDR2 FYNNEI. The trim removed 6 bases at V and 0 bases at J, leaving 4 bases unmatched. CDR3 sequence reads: CASSATGMNTEAFF. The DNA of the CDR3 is TGTGCCAGCAGCGCGACAGGGATGAACACTGAAGCTTTCTTT.

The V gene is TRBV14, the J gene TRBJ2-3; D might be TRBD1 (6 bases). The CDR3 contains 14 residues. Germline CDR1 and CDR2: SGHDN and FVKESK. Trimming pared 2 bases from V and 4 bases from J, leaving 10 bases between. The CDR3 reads CASSQFQGPDTQYF. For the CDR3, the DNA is TGTGCCAGCAGCCAATTCCAGGGGCCAGATACGCAGTATTTT.

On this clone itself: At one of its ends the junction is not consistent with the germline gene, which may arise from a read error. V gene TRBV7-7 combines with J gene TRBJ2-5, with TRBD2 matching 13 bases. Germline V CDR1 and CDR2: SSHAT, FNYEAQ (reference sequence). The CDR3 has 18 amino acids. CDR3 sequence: CASSLELAGGPGQETQYF. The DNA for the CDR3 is TGTGCTAGCAGCTTAGAACTAGCGGGGGGGCCAGGTCAAGAGACCCAGTACTTC.

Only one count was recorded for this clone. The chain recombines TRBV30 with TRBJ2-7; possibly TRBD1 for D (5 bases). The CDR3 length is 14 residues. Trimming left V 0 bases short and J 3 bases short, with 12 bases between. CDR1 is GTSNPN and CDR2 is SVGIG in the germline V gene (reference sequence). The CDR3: CAWSVLGQVYEQYF. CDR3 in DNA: TGTGCCTGGAGTGTACTGGGGCAGGTCTACGAGCAGTACTTC. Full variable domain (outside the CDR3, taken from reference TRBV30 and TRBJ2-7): SQTIHQWPATLVQPVGSPLSLECTVEGTSNPNLYWYRQAAGRGLQLLFYSVGIGQISSEVPQNLSASRPQDRQFILSSKKLLLSDSGFYLCAWSVLGQVYEQYFGPGTRLTVT.

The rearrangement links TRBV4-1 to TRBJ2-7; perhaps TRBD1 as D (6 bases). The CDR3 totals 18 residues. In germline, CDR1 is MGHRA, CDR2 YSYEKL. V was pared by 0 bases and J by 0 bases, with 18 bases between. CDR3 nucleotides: TGCGCCAGCAGCCAAGATCCTTACGGGACACGGAGCTCCTACGAGCAGTACTTC. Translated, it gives CASSQDPYGTRSSYEQYF.

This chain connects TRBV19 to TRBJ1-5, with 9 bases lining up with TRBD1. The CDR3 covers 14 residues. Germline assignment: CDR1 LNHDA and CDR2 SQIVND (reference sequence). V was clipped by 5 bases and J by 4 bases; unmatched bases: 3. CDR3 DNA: TGTGCCAGTAGTTTTGGACAGGGGAATCAGCCCCAGCATTTT. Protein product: CASSFGQGNQPQHF.

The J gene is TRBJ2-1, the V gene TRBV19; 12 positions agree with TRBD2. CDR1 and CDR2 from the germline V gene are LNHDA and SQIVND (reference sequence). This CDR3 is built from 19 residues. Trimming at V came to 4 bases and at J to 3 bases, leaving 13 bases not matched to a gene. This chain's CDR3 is CASSSQNSLTSGSYNEQFF. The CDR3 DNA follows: TGTGCCAGTAGTAGTCAAAACTCTCTGACTAGCGGGAGCTACAATGAGCAGTTCTTC.

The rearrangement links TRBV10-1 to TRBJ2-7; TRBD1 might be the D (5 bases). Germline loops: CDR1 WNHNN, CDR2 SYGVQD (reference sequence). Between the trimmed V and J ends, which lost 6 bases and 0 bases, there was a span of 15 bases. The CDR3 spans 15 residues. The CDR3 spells CASSAGHSSSYEQYF. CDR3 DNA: TGCGCCAGCAGCGCTGGACACTCGAGCTCCTACGAGCAGTACTTC.

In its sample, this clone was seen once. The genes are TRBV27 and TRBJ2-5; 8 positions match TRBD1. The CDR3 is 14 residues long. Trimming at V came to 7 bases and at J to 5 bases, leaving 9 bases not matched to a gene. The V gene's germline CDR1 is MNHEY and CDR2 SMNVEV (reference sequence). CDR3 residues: CASTPDRGEETQYF. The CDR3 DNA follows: TGTGCCAGCACCCCCGACAGGGGAGAGGAGACCCAGTACTTC.

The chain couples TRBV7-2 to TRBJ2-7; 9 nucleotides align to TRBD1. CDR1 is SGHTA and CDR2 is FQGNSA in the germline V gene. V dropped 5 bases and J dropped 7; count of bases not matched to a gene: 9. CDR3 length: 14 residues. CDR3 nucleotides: TGTGCCAGCAGCCGGGGACAGGGAGGATGGGAGCAGTACTTC. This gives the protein CASSRGQGGWEQYF.

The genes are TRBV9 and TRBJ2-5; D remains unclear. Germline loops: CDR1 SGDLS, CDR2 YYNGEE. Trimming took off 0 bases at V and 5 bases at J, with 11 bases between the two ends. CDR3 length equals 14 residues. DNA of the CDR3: TGTGCCAGCAGCGTAGGTGGAGTAACTGAGACCCAGTACTTC. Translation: CASSVGGVTETQYF.

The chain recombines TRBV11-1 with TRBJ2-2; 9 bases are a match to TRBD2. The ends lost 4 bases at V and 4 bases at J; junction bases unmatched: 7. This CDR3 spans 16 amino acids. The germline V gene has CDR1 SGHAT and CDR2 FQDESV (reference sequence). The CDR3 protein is CASSSGTSSFTGELFF. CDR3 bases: TGTGCCAGCAGCTCCGGGACTAGCAGTTTCACCGGGGAGCTGTTTTTT. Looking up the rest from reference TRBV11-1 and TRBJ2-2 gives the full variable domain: EAEVAQSPRYKITEKSQAVAFWCDPISGHATLYWYRQILGQGPELLVQFQDESVVDDSQLPKDRFSAERLKGVDSTLKIQPAELGDSAMYLCASSSGTSSFTGELFFGEGSRLTVL.

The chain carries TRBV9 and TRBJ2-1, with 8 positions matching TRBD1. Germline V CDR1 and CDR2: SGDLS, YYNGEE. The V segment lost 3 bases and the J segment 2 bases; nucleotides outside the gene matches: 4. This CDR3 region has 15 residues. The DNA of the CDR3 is TGTGCCAGCAGCGAGGGGGACAGGACCTACAATGAGCAGTTCTTC. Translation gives CASSEGDRTYNEQFF.

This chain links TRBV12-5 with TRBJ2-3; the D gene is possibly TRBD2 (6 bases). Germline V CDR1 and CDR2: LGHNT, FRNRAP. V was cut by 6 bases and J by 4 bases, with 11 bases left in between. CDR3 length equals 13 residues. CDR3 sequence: CASGLAIPDTQYF. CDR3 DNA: TGTGCTAGTGGCCTAGCGATTCCAGATACGCAGTATTTT. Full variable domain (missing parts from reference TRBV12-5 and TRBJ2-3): DARVTQTPRHKVTEMGQEVTMRCQPILGHNTVFWYRQTMMQGLELLAYFRNRAPLDDSGMPKDRFSAEMPDATLATLKIQPSEPRDSAVYFCASGLAIPDTQYFGPGTRLTVL.

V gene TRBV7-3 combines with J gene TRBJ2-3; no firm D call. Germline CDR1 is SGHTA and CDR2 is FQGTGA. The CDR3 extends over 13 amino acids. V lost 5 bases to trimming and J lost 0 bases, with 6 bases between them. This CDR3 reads CASSPVSTDTQYF. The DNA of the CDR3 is TGTGCCAGCAGCCCGGTTAGCACAGATACGCAGTATTTT.

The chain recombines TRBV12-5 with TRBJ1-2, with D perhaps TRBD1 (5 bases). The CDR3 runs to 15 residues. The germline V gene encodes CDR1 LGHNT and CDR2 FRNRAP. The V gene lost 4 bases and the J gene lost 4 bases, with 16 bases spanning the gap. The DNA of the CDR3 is TGTGCTAGTGGTTCGGTACAGGCCTTATCCTATGGCTACACCTTC. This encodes CASGSVQALSYGYTF.

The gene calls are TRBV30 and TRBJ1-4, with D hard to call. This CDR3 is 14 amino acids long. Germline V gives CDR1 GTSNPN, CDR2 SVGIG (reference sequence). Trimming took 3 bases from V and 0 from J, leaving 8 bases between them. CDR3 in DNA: TGTGCCTGGAGGGAGAGATCAACTAATGAAAAACTGTTTTTT. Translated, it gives CAWRERSTNEKLFF. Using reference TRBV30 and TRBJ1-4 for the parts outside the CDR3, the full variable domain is SQTIHQWPATLVQPVGSPLSLECTVEGTSNPNLYWYRQAAGRGLQLLFYSVGIGQISSEVPQNLSASRPQDRQFILSSKKLLLSDSGFYLCAWRERSTNEKLFFGSGTQLSVL.

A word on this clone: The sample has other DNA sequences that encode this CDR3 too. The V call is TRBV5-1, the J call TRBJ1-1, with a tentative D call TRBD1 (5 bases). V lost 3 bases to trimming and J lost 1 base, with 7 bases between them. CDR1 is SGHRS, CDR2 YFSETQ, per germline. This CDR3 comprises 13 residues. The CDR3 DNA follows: TGCGCCAGCAGCTCCACAGGGAACACTGAAGCTTTCTTT. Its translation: CASSSTGNTEAFF.